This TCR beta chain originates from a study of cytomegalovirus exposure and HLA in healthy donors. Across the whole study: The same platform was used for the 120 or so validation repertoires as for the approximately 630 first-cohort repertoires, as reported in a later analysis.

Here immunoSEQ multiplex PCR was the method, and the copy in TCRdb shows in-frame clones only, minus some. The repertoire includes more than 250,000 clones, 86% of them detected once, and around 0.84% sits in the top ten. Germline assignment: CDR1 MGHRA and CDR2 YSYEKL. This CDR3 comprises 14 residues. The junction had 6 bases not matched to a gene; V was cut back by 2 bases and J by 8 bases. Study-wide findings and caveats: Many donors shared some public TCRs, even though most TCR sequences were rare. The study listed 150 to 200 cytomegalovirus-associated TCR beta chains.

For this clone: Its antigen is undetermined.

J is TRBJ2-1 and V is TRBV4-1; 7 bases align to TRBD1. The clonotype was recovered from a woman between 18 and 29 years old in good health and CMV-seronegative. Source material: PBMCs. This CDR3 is CASSQRQGDDEQFF. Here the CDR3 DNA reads TGCGCCAGCAGCCAACGACAGGGTGACGATGAGCAGTTCTTC.